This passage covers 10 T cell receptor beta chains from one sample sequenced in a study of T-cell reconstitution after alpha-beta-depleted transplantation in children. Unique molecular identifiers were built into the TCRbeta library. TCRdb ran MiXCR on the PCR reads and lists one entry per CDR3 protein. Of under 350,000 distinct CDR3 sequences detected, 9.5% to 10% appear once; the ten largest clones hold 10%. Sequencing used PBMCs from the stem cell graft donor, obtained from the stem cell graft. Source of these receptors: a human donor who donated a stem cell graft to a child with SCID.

CDR3 loop: CASSLPWGGQPQHF. The CDR3 region has the DNA TGTGCCAGCAGCTTGCCATGGGGGGGTCAGCCCCAGCATTTT. The chain links TRBV7-9 to TRBJ1-5; D possibly corresponds to TRBD1 (5 bases). CDR3 length: 14 residues. The V end was cut by 3 bases, the J end by 6 bases, with 12 bases between. In germline, CDR1 is SEHNR, CDR2 FQNEAQ (reference sequence).

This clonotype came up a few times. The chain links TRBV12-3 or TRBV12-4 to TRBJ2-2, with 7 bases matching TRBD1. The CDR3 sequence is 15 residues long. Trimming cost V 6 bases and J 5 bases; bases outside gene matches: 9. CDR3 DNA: TGTGCCAGCAGCGCAGACAGGGTCTCTACCGGGGAGCTGTTTTTT. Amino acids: CASSADRVSTGELFF.

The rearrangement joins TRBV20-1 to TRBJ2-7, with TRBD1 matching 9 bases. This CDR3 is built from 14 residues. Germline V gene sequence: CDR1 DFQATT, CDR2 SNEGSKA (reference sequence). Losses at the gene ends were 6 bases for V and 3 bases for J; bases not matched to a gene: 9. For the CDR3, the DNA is TGCAGTGCCCCAAGACAGGGGGACTACTACGAGCAGTACTTC. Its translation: CSAPRQGDYYEQYF.

CDR3 amino acids: CASSAQGLNTEAFF. CDR3 sequence (DNA): TGCGCCAGCAGCGCACAGGGCTTGAACACTGAAGCTTTCTTT. V usage is TRBV5-1 and J usage is TRBJ1-1; a possible D gene is TRBD1 (6 bases). The CDR3 covers 14 residues. With 4 bases removed from V and 0 bases from J, the gap between germline ends came to 10 bases. Germline V gives CDR1 SGHRS, CDR2 YFSETQ.

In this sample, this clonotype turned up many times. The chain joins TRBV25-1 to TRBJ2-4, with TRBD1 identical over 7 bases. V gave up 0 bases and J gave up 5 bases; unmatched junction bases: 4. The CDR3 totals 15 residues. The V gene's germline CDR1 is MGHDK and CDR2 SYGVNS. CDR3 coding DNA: TGTGCCAGCAGTGAATATTCAGGGGGACAAAACATTCAGTACTTC. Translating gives CASSEYSGGQNIQYF.

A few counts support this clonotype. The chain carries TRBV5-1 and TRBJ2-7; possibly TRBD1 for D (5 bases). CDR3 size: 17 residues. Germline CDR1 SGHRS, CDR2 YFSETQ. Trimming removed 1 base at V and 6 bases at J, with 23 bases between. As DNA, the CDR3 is TGCGCCAGCAGCTTGAGAGCCACTGCCTCCGCCCAGGGCGAGCAGTACTTC. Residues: CASSLRATASAQGEQYF.

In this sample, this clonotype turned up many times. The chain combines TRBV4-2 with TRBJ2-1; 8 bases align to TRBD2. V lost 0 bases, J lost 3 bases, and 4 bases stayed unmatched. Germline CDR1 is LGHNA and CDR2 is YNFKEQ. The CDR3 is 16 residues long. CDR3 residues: CASSQDERGSYNEQFF. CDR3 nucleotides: TGTGCCAGCAGCCAAGATGAGCGGGGGAGCTACAATGAGCAGTTCTTC.

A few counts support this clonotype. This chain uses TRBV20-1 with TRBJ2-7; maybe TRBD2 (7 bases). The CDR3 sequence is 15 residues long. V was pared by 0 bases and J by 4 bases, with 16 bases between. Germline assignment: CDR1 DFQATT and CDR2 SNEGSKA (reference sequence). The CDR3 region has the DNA TGCAGTGCTAGAGATCACGCGGGGGCGAGGTACGAGCAGTACTTC. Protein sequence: CSARDHAGARYEQYF.

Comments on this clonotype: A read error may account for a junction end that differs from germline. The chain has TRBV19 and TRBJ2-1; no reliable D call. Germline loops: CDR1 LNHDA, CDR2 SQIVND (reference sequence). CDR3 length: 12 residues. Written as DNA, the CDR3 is TGTGCCAGTAGTATAGGGGTCGATGAGCAGTTTTTC. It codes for CASSIGVDEQFF.

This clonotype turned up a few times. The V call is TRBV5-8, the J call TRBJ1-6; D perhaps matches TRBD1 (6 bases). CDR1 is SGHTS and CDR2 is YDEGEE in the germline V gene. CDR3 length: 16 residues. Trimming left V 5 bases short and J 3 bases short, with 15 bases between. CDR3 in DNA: TGTGCCAGCAGGCGAGGAGGGGACATCTATAATTCACCCCTCCACTTT. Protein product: CASRRGGDIYNSPLHF.